This T cell receptor (beta chain) appears in the sequencing data of a study of T cells after yellow fever vaccination. Germline V CDR1 and CDR2: SGHNT, YYREEE (reference sequence). The J segment lost 2 bases and the V segment lost 4 bases, leaving 9 bases of the junction unmatched. CDR3 length: 16 amino acids. TCRdb re-derived calls from the 5' RACE reads in MiXCR, one entry per CDR3 protein. This sample has a few hundred thousand distinct CDR3 sequences, with about 8.7% found just once. This chain connects TRBV5-4 to TRBJ2-3, with TRBD2 matching 8 bases. The origin of this receptor is a man in his late teens or twenties who received the YFV17D yellow fever vaccine. The sample was PBMCs, taken on the day of the first yellow fever vaccination. The CDR3 sequence is CASSAGGRLVTDTQYF. Here the CDR3 DNA reads TGTGCCAGCAGCGCGGGAGGACGGCTAGTCACAGATACGCAGTATTTT.